This TCR beta chain was captured in a study of technical replicates of blood from a few donors. After removal of 7 bases from V and 3 bases from J, the junction contained 5 bases not matched to a gene. Germline loops: CDR1 SNHLY, CDR2 FYNNEI. This CDR3 has 13 amino acids. TCRdb's copy holds only in-frame clones and misses some; the assay was immunoSEQ multiplex PCR. This sample has about 83,000 clones; around nine tenths occur once, and the top ten carry around 0.37%. The source is a human donor in good health. The chain uses TRBV2 and TRBJ2-7; 8 nucleotides align to TRBD1. The sample taken for sequencing was T cells isolated from PBMCs. The CDR3 is CASKPGTGYEQYF. In DNA, the CDR3 is TGTGCCAGCAAACCCGGGACAGGCTACGAGCAGTACTTC.